This T cell receptor beta chain was recorded in a study of graft-versus-host responses after intestinal transplantation. Study details: Among the recipients, transplants were multivisceral, liver-intestinal, or isolated intestinal.

In the case of this clone: The antigen remains undetermined.

Germline CDR1 is MNHEY and CDR2 is SMNVEV (reference sequence). The CDR3 is made up of 15 amino acids. V shed 2 bases and J shed 2 bases, with 10 bases lying between them. The assay was immunoSEQ multiplex PCR, and TCRdb's table has in-frame clones only and misses some. The top ten hold over 2.5% of the sample, which has over 100,000 clones, 95% seen once. Sequencing was performed on unstimulated CD8+ T cells sorted from spleen or lymph node cells, taken before intestinal transplant. The rearrangement links TRBV27 to TRBJ1-3; tentative D call: TRBD1 (6 bases). The clonotype comes from a human donor who received an intestinal transplant. The CDR3 reads CASSLTAGAGNTIYF. In DNA form, the CDR3 reads TGTGCCAGCAGTTTAACCGCAGGGGCTGGAAACACCATATATTTT.